One sample yielded the 23 T cell receptor beta chains listed below, sequenced in a study of T cell responses to AZD1222 COVID-19 vaccine. TCRdb keeps only in-frame clones here, not all; method: immunoSEQ multiplex PCR. Altogether 120,000 to 150,000 clones are present, approximately 88% being singletons, with the ten largest covering 2.5% to 3.5%. Source: peripheral blood, taken on day 0 of AZD1222 vaccination. These receptor sequences come from an adult in good health.

By frequency in the sample, this clone is medium-sized (0.01 to 0.1%). This chain uses TRBV10-3 with TRBJ1-1; 9 positions agree with TRBD1. V lost 6 bases to trimming and J lost 3 bases; unmatched junction nucleotides: 11. Germline CDR1 is ENHRY and CDR2 is SYGVKD. CDR3 length equals 16 residues. CDR3 loop: CAIRDRDRDLYTEAFF. CDR3 coding DNA: TGTGCCATCAGAGACCGGGACAGGGATCTGTACACTGAAGCTTTCTTT.

The genes are TRBV29-1 and TRBJ2-5; D unclear. The CDR3 sequence is 13 residues long. Germline V gives CDR1 SQVTM, CDR2 ANQGSEA. V lost 3 bases, J lost 2 bases, and 10 bases lay in between. The CDR3 region has the DNA TGCAGCGTTGAGTTCATTTTACAAGAGACCCAGTACTTC. Translation gives CSVEFILQETQYF.

The V and J genes are TRBV19 and TRBJ1-5; D not resolved. Per germline, CDR1 LNHDA and CDR2 SQIVND (reference sequence). The CDR3 has 17 amino acids. The ends were cut back, 1 base at V and 0 bases at J, with 13 bases in the middle. The CDR3 region has the DNA TGTGCCAGTAGTATAGCCGGACGCGGGTTTAGCAATCAGCCCCAGCATTTT. Translating it yields CASSIAGRGFSNQPQHF.

V gene TRBV7-2 combines with J gene TRBJ1-2, with TRBD1 matching 12 bases. The V gene end was trimmed by 6 bases and the J gene end by 2 bases; junction bases not matched to a gene: 4. There are 15 residues in the CDR3. Germline lookup yields CDR1 SGHTA and CDR2 FQGNSA. The CDR3 here is CASSSGTGGNYGYTF. CDR3 sequence (DNA): TGTGCCAGCAGTTCCGGGACAGGGGGCAACTATGGCTACACCTTC.

CDR3 region: CATRRGGPTETQYF. CDR3 bases: TGTGCCACCAGACGGGGGGGCCCTACGGAGACCCAGTACTTC. V and J are TRBV6-5 and TRBJ2-5; TRBD2 matches 8 bases. The CDR3 spans 14 residues. Trimming removed 10 bases from V and 5 bases from J; junction bases left unmatched: 12. Looked up from germline, CDR1 is MNHEY and CDR2 is SVGAGI.

The CDR3 loop is CASNLFGRKSYNEQFF. CDR3 nucleotides: TGTGCCAGCAACCTCTTCGGGCGGAAATCCTACAATGAGCAGTTCTTC. The chain couples TRBV5-4 to TRBJ2-1, with unresolved D. Germline V gene lookup returns CDR1 SGHNT and CDR2 YYREEE (reference sequence). Trimming took 6 bases from V and 1 from J, leaving 17 bases between them. This CDR3 has 16 amino acids.

A single count supports this clone. The chain recombines TRBV7-2 with TRBJ2-3, with no clear D. V shed 3 bases and J shed 0 bases, with 4 bases lying between them. The CDR3 runs to 13 residues. The V gene's germline CDR1 is SGHTA and CDR2 FQGNSA. The CDR3 DNA reads as TGTGCCAGCAGCTTGGACAGCACAGATACGCAGTATTTT. As protein: CASSLDSTDTQYF.

This clone was picked up a small number of times. This chain joins TRBV9 and TRBJ1-2; TRBD1 agrees at 9 bases. The germline gives CDR1 SGDLS, CDR2 YYNGEE. V was clipped by 5 bases and J by 4 bases; unmatched bases: 9. CDR3 length: 15 residues. In DNA form, the CDR3 reads TGTGCCAGCAGTTTGACCGGGACAGGGATCTATGGCTACACCTTC. Its translation: CASSLTGTGIYGYTF.

The chain combines TRBV5-1 with TRBJ2-1, with TRBD2 as a possible D gene (6 bases). The length of the CDR3 is 15 residues. The germline V gene encodes CDR1 SGHRS and CDR2 YFSETQ. V was clipped by 0 bases and J by 4 bases, with 11 bases between them. For the CDR3, the DNA is TGCGCCAGCAGCTTGGGGGGCGGGACTTACAATGAGCAGTTCTTC. Its translation: CASSLGGGTYNEQFF.

The genes are TRBV18 and TRBJ2-7; D call uncertain. CDR1 is KGHSH, CDR2 LQKENI, per germline. V lost 3 bases and J 4 bases, leaving 10 bases between the germline ends. The CDR3 runs to 13 residues. The CDR3 sequence is CASSPLSGYEQYF. The CDR3 coding sequence is TGTGCCAGCTCACCCCTATCCGGGTACGAGCAGTACTTC.

The chain has TRBV5-1 and TRBJ1-6; D is unclear. Deletions cut 0 bases from V and 9 bases from J, with 10 bases between. The CDR3 runs 14 residues. Germline loops: CDR1 SGHRS, CDR2 YFSETQ. CDR3: CASSLVWAGSPLHF. The CDR3 nucleotides read TGCGCCAGCAGCTTGGTGTGGGCTGGTTCACCCCTCCACTTT.

The count of this clone is one. CDR3 region: CASSGTVNNQPQHF. CDR3 coding DNA: TGTGCCAGCTCAGGGACAGTGAACAATCAGCCCCAGCATTTT. The chain carries TRBV18 and TRBJ1-5; 7 nucleotides align to TRBD1. Germline assignment: CDR1 KGHSH and CDR2 LQKENI. J gave up 3 bases and V 5 bases, and 4 bases lay outside the gene matches. This CDR3 region has 14 residues.

This clone has more than one count but fewer than ten. The rearrangement joins TRBV19 to TRBJ1-1; no definite D call. Per germline, CDR1 LNHDA and CDR2 SQIVND (reference sequence). The CDR3 consists of 14 residues. Trimming took off 1 base at V and 2 bases at J, with 8 bases between the two ends. The CDR3 protein is CASSIGRLNTEAFF. CDR3 nucleotide sequence: TGTGCCAGTAGTATAGGGCGGCTTAACACTGAAGCTTTCTTT.

The chain carries TRBV4-3 and TRBJ1-4, with D possibly being TRBD1 (6 bases). V was shortened by 2 bases and J by 7 bases, with 17 bases between the two germline ends. CDR3 length equals 16 residues. The V gene's germline CDR1 is LGHNA and CDR2 YSLEER. CDR3 amino acids: CASSQTPQGGVEKLFF. In DNA, the CDR3 is TGCGCCAGCAGCCAAACCCCACAGGGAGGGGTTGAAAAACTGTTTTTT.

The chain combines TRBV6-5 with TRBJ1-4, with 9 bases identical to TRBD1. Trimming removed 2 bases from V and 13 bases from J; junction bases left unmatched: 5. The CDR3 extends over 13 amino acids. Germline CDR1 and CDR2: MNHEY and SVGAGI. For the CDR3, the DNA is TGTGCCAGCAGTTACCTCGGGACAGGGACACTGTTTTTT. Its protein is CASSYLGTGTLFF.

This chain connects TRBV27 to TRBJ2-7, with D maybe TRBD1 (6 bases). The germline V gene has CDR1 MNHEY and CDR2 SMNVEV (reference sequence). The CDR3 runs 14 residues. Deletions cut 3 bases from V and 2 bases from J, with 11 bases between. In nucleotides, the CDR3 is TGTGCCAGCAGTTTTGGCGACAGGACCTACGAGCAGTACTTC. Protein sequence: CASSFGDRTYEQYF.

This clone showed up just once. This sequence joins TRBV5-1 and TRBJ2-1; 7 bases fit TRBD1. The germline V gene has CDR1 SGHRS and CDR2 YFSETQ. With 5 bases clipped from V and 5 bases from J, the junction kept 13 bases outside the gene matches. CDR3 length: 16 residues. As DNA, the CDR3 is TGCGCCAGCAGGGGAGACAGGGTCGGTAATCACAATGAGCAGTTCTTC. As protein: CASRGDRVGNHNEQFF.

This chain uses TRBV5-5 with TRBJ2-6; D might be TRBD1 (6 bases). Germline CDR1 is SGHKS and CDR2 is YYEKEE (reference sequence). The CDR3 is 15 amino acids. V dropped 1 base and J dropped 5 bases, with 10 bases sitting between them. CDR3 residues: CASSLPGARANVLTF. In DNA form, the CDR3 reads TGTGCCAGCAGCTTGCCAGGGGCTAGGGCCAACGTCCTGACTTTC.

The rearrangement links TRBV18 to TRBJ2-1; 16 bases are a match to TRBD2. Germline-derived CDR1 and CDR2 are KGHSH and LQKENI. With V trimmed by 0 bases and J by 0 bases, 11 bases remained unmatched. The length of the CDR3 is 22 residues. DNA of the CDR3: TGTGCCAGCTCACCACCGGGACTAGCGGGGGGGCGGGCCCAATCCTCCTACAATGAGCAGTTCTTC. Residues: CASSPPGLAGGRAQSSYNEQFF.

The genes are TRBV19 and TRBJ1-5; TRBD1 matches at 8 bases. J was trimmed by 5 bases and V by 1 base; bases with no gene match: 4. This CDR3 has 15 amino acids. Germline CDR1 reads LNHDA; CDR2 reads SQIVND (reference sequence). As DNA, the CDR3 is TGTGCCAGTAGTATAGGCTCAGGGGGCGATCAGCCCCAGCATTTT. Translation gives CASSIGSGGDQPQHF.

The chain carries TRBV4-1 and TRBJ1-5; D is undetermined. Germline-derived CDR1 and CDR2 are MGHRA and YSYEKL. The CDR3 is 16 residues long. V shed 0 bases and J shed 5 bases, with 14 bases lying between them. As DNA, the CDR3 is TGCGCCAGCAGCCAAGATGGTGGCGGATGGGATCAGCCCCAGCATTTT. This gives the protein CASSQDGGGWDQPQHF.

The chain recombines TRBV7-9 with TRBJ2-2; TRBD1 aligns across 8 bases. Per germline, CDR1 SEHNR and CDR2 FQNEAQ (reference sequence). The CDR3 runs 17 residues. The J segment lost 4 bases and the V segment lost 3 bases, leaving 10 bases of the junction unmatched. CDR3 nucleotide sequence: TGTGCCAGCAGCTTCCATACAGGGGGTCGTGCCACCGGGGAGCTGTTTTTT. This encodes CASSFHTGGRATGELFF.

The chain joins TRBV7-9 to TRBJ1-2, with D perhaps TRBD1 (6 bases). This CDR3 is built from 16 residues. Germline V gene sequence: CDR1 SEHNR, CDR2 FQNEAQ (reference sequence). V was trimmed by 5 bases and J by 3 bases, leaving 19 bases between them. The CDR3 nucleotides are TGTGCCAGCAGCCCCCGGATCGCGGGGGCGGACTATGGCTACACCTTC. Amino acids: CASSPRIAGADYGYTF.